Listed below are T cell receptor beta chains from one sample, sequenced in a study of lymphopenia after photon versus proton radiotherapy. Here immunoSEQ multiplex PCR was the method, and the copy in TCRdb shows in-frame clones only, minus some. The sample includes 70,000 or so clones, 92% of them seen just once. Sequencing was performed on peripheral blood, taken from a patient treated with photon-based radiotherapy. The origin of the receptors is a woman in her thirties or forties with cholangiocarcinoma. Both conserved end residues are part of each CDR3. The D gene is left open where the match is weak. Only some rows state a clone size, as once, few, many or a class for expanded clones.

V: TRBV13; size: NA; D: NA; J: TRBJ2-1; CDR3: CASSPDNRNEQFF; DNA: TGTGCCAGCAGCCCCGACAACCGAAATGAGCAGTTCTTC
V: TRBV4-2; size: NA; D: NA; J: TRBJ2-3; CDR3: CASSQEVRDISTDTQYF; DNA: TGTGCCAGCAGCCAAGAGGTTCGGGACATCAGCACAGATACGCAGTATTTT
V: TRBV6-6; size: NA; D: NA; J: TRBJ2-6; CDR3: CASTVDPGAGANVLTF; DNA: TGTGCCAGCACCGTAGACCCGGGGGCTGGGGCCAACGTCCTGACTTTC
V: TRBV7-2; size: NA; D: NA; J: TRBJ1-1; CDR3: CASSLRRAAGNTEAFF; DNA: TGTGCCAGCAGCTTACGACGTGCAGCGGGGAACACTGAAGCTTTCTTT
V: TRBV7-3; size: NA; D: NA; J: TRBJ2-3; CDR3: CASSLAGSTDTQYF; DNA: TGTGCCAGCAGCTTAGCGGGGAGCACAGATACGCAGTATTTT
V: TRBV5-1; size: NA; D: TRBD1; J: TRBJ2-2; CDR3: CASSPSGTGVYTGELFF; DNA: TGCGCCAGCAGCCCCAGCGGGACAGGGGTATATACCGGGGAGCTGTTTTTT
V: TRBV10-1; size: NA; D: NA; J: TRBJ1-5; CDR3: CASSDTGHDQPQHF; DNA: TGCGCCAGCAGCGACACAGGTCATGATCAGCCCCAGCATTTT
V: TRBV28; size: NA; D: TRBD1; J: TRBJ2-5; CDR3: CATAYSGTGEETQYF; DNA: TGTGCCACCGCCTACTCCGGGACAGGGGAAGAGACCCAGTACTTC
V: TRBV6-1; size: NA; D: NA; J: TRBJ2-7; CDR3: CASSEAPPTPPYEQYF; DNA: TGTGCCAGCAGTGAAGCGCCCCCGACCCCTCCCTACGAGCAGTACTTC
V: TRBV27; size: NA; D: NA; J: TRBJ1-2; CDR3: CASRESYSGGYTF; DNA: TGTGCCAGCAGGGAATCCTACTCAGGGGGCTACACCTTC
V: TRBV6-6; size: NA; D: NA; J: TRBJ2-1; CDR3: CASSSTYNEQFF; DNA: TGTGCCAGCAGTTCGACTTACAATGAGCAGTTCTTC
V: TRBV4-3; size: once; D: NA; J: TRBJ1-6; CDR3: CASSQDLQDNSPLHF; DNA: TGCGCCAGCAGCCAAGATCTGCAGGATAATTCACCCCTCCACTTT
V: TRBV2; size: NA; D: TRBD1; J: TRBJ1-6; CDR3: CASSRGQGNSPLHF; DNA: TGTGCCAGCAGTCGTGGACAGGGCAATTCACCCCTCCACTTT
V: TRBV9; size: NA; D: TRBD2; J: TRBJ2-7; CDR3: CASSPSGGPYEQYF; DNA: TGTGCCAGCAGCCCCAGCGGGGGTCCCTACGAGCAGTACTTC
V: TRBV6-5; size: NA; D: NA; J: TRBJ1-2; CDR3: CASSPRRILEDGYTF; DNA: TGTGCCAGCAGTCCCCGGCGGATCCTGGAGGATGGCTACACCTTC
V: TRBV6-1; size: few; D: TRBD1; J: TRBJ1-3; CDR3: CASSETGAGNTIYF; DNA: TGTGCCAGCAGTGAGACAGGGGCTGGAAACACCATATATTTT
V: TRBV5-1; size: NA; D: TRBD1; J: TRBJ1-2; CDR3: CASSLGQGLGGYTF; DNA: TGCGCCAGCAGCTTGGGACAGGGGCTGGGCGGCTACACCTTC
V: TRBV29-1; size: NA; D: NA; J: TRBJ2-7; CDR3: CSVEFIGQMRGEQYF; DNA: TGCAGCGTTGAATTTATAGGACAGATGAGGGGGGAGCAGTACTTC
V: TRBV5-4; size: once; D: TRBD2; J: TRBJ2-3; CDR3: CASSSAGGPRGTQYF; DNA: TGTGCCAGCAGCTCAGCGGGAGGCCCACGGGGTACGCAGTATTTT
V: TRBV29-1; size: NA; D: NA; J: TRBJ1-2; CDR3: CSVGLDRDGGYTF; DNA: TGCAGCGTTGGATTAGATCGGGACGGAGGCTACACCTTC
V: TRBV28; size: NA; D: TRBD1; J: TRBJ1-2; CDR3: CASGPYHMGQGHYGYTF; DNA: TGTGCCAGCGGCCCTTATCATATGGGACAGGGCCACTATGGCTACACCTTC
V: TRBV10-3; size: once; D: NA; J: TRBJ2-7; CDR3: CATRIDGYEQYF; DNA: TGTGCCACCCGAATTGACGGCTACGAGCAGTACTTC
V: TRBV13; size: NA; D: TRBD1; J: TRBJ1-1; CDR3: CASSLHGTGSRAEAFF; DNA: TGTGCCAGCAGCCTACACGGGACAGGGAGTCGCGCTGAAGCTTTCTTT
V: TRBV5-4; size: NA; D: TRBD1; J: TRBJ1-1; CDR3: CASSARGTEAFF; DNA: TGTGCCAGCAGCGCCAGGGGGACTGAAGCTTTCTTT
V: TRBV18; size: NA; D: NA; J: TRBJ1-1; CDR3: CASSPPGDTEAFF; DNA: TGTGCCAGCTCACCACCGGGGGACACTGAAGCTTTCTTT
V: TRBV5-1; size: NA; D: NA; J: TRBJ2-4; CDR3: CASSLKNDIQYF; DNA: TGCGCCAGCAGCTTGAAAAACGACATTCAGTACTTC
V: TRBV7-8; size: NA; D: TRBD1; J: TRBJ1-5; CDR3: CASSLSSGGLNQPQHF; DNA: TGTGCCAGCAGCTTAAGCTCAGGGGGTCTCAATCAGCCCCAGCATTTT